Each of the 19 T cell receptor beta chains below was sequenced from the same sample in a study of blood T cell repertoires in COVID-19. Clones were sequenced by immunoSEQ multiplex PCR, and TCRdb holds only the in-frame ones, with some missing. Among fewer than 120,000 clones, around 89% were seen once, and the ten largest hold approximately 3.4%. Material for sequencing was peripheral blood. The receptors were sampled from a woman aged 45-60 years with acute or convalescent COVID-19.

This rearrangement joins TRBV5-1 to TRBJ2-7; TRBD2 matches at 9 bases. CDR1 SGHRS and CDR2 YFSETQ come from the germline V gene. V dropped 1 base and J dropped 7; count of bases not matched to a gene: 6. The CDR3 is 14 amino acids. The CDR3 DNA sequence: TGCGCCAGCAGCTTGAATAGCGGGAGCGGGGAGCAGTACTTC. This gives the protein CASSLNSGSGEQYF.

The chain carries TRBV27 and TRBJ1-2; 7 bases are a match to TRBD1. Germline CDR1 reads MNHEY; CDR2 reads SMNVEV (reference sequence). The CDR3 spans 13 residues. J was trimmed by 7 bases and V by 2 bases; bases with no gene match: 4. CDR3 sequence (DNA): TGTGCCAGCAGTTTAAATCAGGGGGGTGGCTACACCTTC. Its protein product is CASSLNQGGGYTF.

This chain's CDR3 is CASSSGLAGDTQYF. The CDR3 DNA is TGTGCCAGCAGTTCCGGACTAGCGGGAGATACGCAGTATTTT. The V and J genes are TRBV27 and TRBJ2-3; 11 bases are shared with TRBD2. Germline CDR1 and CDR2: MNHEY and SMNVEV (reference sequence). The V segment lost 4 bases and the J segment 5 bases; nucleotides outside the gene matches: 2. The CDR3 totals 14 residues.

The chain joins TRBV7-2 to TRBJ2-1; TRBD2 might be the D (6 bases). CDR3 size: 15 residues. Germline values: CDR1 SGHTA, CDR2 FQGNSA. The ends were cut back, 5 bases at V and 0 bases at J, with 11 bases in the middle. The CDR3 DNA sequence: TGTGCCAGCAGCCGGGACTCCAGCTCCTACAATGAGCAGTTCTTC. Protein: CASSRDSSSYNEQFF.

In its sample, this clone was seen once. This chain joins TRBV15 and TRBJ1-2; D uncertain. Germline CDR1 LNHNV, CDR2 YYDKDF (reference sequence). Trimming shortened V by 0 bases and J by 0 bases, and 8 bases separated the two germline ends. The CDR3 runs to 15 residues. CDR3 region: CATSRELGANYGYTF. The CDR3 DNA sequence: TGTGCCACCAGCAGAGAGTTAGGAGCTAACTATGGCTACACCTTC.

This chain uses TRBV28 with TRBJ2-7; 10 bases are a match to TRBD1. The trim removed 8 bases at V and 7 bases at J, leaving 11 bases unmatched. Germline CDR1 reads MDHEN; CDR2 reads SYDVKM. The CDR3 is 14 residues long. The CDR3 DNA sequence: TGTGCCAGCGGGCCTCGACAGGGGGCGGTTGAGCAGTACTTC. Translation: CASGPRQGAVEQYF.

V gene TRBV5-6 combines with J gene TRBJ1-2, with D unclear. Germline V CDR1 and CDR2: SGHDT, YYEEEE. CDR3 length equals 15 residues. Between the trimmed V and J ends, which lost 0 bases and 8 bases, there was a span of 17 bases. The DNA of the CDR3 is TGTGCCAGCAGCTTGGACCGGCGGGAATCGAGGGGCTACACCTTC. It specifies CASSLDRRESRGYTF.

CDR3 nucleotides: TGTGCCAGTAGTATCGGGACAACCGGCCTAGGCTACACCTTC. It is translated as CASSIGTTGLGYTF. The chain has TRBV19 and TRBJ1-2; a possible D gene is TRBD1 (6 bases). Trimming took 3 bases from V and 8 from J, leaving 16 bases between them. Germline assignment: CDR1 LNHDA and CDR2 SQIVND (reference sequence). The CDR3 is 14 amino acids.

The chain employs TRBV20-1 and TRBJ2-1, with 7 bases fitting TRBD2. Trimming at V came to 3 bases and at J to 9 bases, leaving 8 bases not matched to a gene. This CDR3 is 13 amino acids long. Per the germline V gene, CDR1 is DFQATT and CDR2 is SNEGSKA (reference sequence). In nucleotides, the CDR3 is TGCAGTGCTAGTCTCGCGGGAGTTGGTGAGCAGTTCTTC. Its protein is CSASLAGVGEQFF.

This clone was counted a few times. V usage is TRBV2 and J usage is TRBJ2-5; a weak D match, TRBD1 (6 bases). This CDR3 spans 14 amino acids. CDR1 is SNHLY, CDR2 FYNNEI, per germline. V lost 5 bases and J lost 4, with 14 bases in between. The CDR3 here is CASSSGTWAETQYF. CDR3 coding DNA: TGTGCCAGCAGTTCCGGGACATGGGCAGAGACCCAGTACTTC.

CDR3 DNA: TGTGCCAGCAGCTTAGAGTTTGGAGCGGACCCGGACAATGAGCAGTTCTTC. Residues: CASSLEFGADPDNEQFF. The chain uses TRBV7-6 and TRBJ2-1; D possibly corresponds to TRBD2 (5 bases). Germline V gives CDR1 SGHVS, CDR2 FNYEAQ. This CDR3 is 17 amino acids long. V lost 1 base, J lost 5 bases, and 18 bases lay in between. The entire variable domain, with the rest obtained from reference TRBV7-6 and TRBJ2-1, is as follows: GAGVSQSPRYKVTKRGQDVALRCDPISGHVSLYWYRQALGQGPEFLTYFNYEAQQDKSGLPNDRFSAERPEGSISTLTIQRTEQRDSAMYRCASSLEFGADPDNEQFFGPGTRLTVL.

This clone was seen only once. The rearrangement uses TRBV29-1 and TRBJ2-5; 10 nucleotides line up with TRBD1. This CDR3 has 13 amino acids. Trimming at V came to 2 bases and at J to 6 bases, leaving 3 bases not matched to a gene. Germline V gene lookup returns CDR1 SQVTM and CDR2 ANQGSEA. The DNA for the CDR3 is TGCAGCGTTGAATGGACAGGGGGAAAGACCCAGTACTTC. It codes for CSVEWTGGKTQYF.

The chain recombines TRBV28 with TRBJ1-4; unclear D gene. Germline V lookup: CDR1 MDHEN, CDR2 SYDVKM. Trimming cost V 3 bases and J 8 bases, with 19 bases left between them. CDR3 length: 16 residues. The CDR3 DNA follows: TGTGCCAGCAGTTTTTTTTCGGTTTTGGGCGGGGAAAAACTGTTTTTT. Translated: CASSFFSVLGGEKLFF. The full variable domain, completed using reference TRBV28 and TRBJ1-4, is DVKVTQSSRYLVKRTGEKVFLECVQDMDHENMFWYRQDPGLGLRLIYFSYDVKMKEKGDIPEGYSVSREKKERFSLILESASTNQTSMYLCASSFFSVLGGEKLFFGSGTQLSVL.

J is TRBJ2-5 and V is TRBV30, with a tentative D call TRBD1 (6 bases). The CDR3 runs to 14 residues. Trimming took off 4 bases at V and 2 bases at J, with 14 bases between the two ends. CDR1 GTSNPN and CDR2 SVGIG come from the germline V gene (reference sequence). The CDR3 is CAWTRTDFQETQYF. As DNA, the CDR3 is TGTGCCTGGACCCGGACAGATTTTCAAGAGACCCAGTACTTC.

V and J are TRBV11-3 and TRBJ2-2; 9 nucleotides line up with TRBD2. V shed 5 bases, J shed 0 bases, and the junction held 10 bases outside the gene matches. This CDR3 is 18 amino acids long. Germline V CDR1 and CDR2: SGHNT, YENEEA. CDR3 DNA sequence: TGTGCCAGCAGCGCCCTAGCGGGACCCAGGTCGAACACCGGGGAGCTGTTTTTT. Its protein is CASSALAGPRSNTGELFF.

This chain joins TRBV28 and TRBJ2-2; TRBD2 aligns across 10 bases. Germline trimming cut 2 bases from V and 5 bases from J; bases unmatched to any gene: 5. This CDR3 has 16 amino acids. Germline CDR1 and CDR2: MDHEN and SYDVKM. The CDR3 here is CASSLGLAGGTGELFF. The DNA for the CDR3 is TGTGCCAGCAGTTTAGGGTTAGCGGGAGGAACCGGGGAGCTGTTTTTT.

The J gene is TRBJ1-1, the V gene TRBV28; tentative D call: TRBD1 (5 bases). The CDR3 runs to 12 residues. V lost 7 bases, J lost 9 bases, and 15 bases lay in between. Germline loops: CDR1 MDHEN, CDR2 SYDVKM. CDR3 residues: CASIQGGVQAFF. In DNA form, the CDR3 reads TGTGCCAGCATCCAGGGAGGGGTACAAGCTTTCTTT. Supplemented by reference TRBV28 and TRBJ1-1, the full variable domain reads DVKVTQSSRYLVKRTGEKVFLECVQDMDHENMFWYRQDPGLGLRLIYFSYDVKMKEKGDIPEGYSVSREKKERFSLILESASTNQTSMYLCASIQGGVQAFFGQGTRLTVV.

This chain's CDR3 is CASSRGRSYGYTF. The CDR3 DNA follows: TGTGCCAGCAGTCGGGGTCGGAGCTATGGCTACACCTTC. V gene TRBV6-4 combines with J gene TRBJ1-2; D unclear. CDR1 is MRHNA and CDR2 is SNTAGT in the germline V gene. V lost 5 bases, J lost 4 bases, and 11 bases lay in between. The CDR3 loop spans 13 amino acids.

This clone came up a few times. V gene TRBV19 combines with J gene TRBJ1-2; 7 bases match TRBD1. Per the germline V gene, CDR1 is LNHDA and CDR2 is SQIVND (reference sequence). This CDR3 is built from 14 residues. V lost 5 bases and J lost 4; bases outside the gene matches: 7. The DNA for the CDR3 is TGTGCCAGTAGTTTCACCGGGACAGCCTATGGCTACACCTTC. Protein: CASSFTGTAYGYTF.